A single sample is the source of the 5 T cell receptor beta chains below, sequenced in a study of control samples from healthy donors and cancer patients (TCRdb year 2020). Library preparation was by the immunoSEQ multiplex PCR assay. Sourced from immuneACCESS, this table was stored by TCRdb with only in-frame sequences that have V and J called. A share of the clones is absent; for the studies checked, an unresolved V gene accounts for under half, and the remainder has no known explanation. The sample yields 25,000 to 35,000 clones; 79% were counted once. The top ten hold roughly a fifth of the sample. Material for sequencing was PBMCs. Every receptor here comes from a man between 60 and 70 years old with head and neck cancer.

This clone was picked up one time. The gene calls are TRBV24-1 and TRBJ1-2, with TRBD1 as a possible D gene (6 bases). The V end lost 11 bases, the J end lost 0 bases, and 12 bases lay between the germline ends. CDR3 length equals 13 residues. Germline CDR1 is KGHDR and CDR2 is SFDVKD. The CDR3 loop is CAIGTPANYGYTF. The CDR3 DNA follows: TGTGCCATCGGGACACCTGCTAACTATGGCTACACCTTC.

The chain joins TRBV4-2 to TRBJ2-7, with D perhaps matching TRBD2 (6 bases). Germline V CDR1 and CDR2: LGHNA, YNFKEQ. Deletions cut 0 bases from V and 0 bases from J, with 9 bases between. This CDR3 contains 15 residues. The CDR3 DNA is TGTGCCAGCAGCCAAGATGATAGCGGCTCCTACGAGCAGTACTTC. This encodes CASSQDDSGSYEQYF.

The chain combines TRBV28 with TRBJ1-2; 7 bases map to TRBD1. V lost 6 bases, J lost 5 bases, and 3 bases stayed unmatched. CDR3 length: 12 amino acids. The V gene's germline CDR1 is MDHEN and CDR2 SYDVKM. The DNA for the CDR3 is TGTGCCAGCAGCCCGGGACAGTATGGCTACACCTTC. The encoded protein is CASSPGQYGYTF.

The CDR3 sequence is CASSDRTGSKNIQYF. The CDR3 bases are TGTGCCAGTAGCGACCGTACAGGTTCCAAAAACATTCAGTACTTC. This rearrangement joins TRBV19 to TRBJ2-4, with D possibly matching TRBD1 (5 bases). Germline V gives CDR1 LNHDA, CDR2 SQIVND (reference sequence). V was clipped by 6 bases and J by 2 bases, with 14 bases between them. This CDR3 is built from 15 residues. Full variable domain (outside the CDR3, taken from reference TRBV19 and TRBJ2-4): DGGITQSPKYLFRKEGQNVTLSCEQNLNHDAMYWYRQDPGQGLRLIYYSQIVNDFQKGDIAEGYSVSREKKESFPLTVTSAQKNPTAFYLCASSDRTGSKNIQYFGAGTRLSVL.

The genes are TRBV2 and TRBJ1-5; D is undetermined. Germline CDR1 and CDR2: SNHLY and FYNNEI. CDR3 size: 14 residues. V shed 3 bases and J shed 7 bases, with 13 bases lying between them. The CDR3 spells CASSEMGDHQPQHF. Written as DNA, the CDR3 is TGTGCCAGCAGTGAGATGGGTGATCACCAGCCCCAGCATTTT. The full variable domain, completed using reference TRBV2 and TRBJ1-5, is EPEVTQTPSHQVTQMGQEVILRCVPISNHLYFYWYRQILGQKVEFLVSFYNNEISEKSEIFDDQFSVERPDGSNFTLKIRSTKLEDSAMYFCASSEMGDHQPQHFGDGTRLSIL.